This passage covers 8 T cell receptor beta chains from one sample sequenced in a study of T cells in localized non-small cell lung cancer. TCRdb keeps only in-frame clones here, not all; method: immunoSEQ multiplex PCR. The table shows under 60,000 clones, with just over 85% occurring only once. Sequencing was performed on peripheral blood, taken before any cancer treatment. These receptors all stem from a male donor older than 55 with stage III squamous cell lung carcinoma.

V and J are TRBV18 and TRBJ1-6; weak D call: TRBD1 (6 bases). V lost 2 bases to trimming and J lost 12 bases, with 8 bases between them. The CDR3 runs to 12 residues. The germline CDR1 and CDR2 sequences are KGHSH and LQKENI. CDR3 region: CASSPDRLPLHF. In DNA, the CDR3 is TGTGCCAGCTCACCAGACAGGCTACCCCTCCACTTT.

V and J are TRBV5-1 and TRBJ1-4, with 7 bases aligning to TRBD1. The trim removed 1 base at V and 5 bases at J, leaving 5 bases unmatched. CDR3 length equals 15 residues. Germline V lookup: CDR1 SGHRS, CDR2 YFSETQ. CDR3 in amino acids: CASSLTGQKNEKLFF. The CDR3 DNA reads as TGCGCCAGCAGCTTGACGGGACAGAAGAATGAAAAACTGTTTTTT.

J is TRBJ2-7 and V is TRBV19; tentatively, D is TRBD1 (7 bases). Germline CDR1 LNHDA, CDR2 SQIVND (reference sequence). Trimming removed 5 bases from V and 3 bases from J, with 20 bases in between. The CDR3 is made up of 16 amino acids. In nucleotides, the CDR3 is TGTGCCAGTAGTTCCGCCCGACAGGGAGGTAGCTACGAGCAGTACTTC. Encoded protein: CASSSARQGGSYEQYF.

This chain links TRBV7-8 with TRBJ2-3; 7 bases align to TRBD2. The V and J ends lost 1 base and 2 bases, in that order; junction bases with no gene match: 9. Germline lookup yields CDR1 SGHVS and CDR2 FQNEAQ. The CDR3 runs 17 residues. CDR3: CASSLGPGRLITDTQYF. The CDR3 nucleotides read TGTGCCAGCAGCTTAGGTCCCGGGAGGCTCATCACAGATACGCAGTATTTT.

Here the CDR3 DNA reads TGTGCCAGCAGCTTCCCCGGAACACATTTCACCCTCCACTTT. Translating gives CASSFPGTHFTLHF. The chain joins TRBV7-2 to TRBJ1-6; D is ambiguous. The germline CDR1 and CDR2 sequences are SGHTA and FQGNSA. This CDR3 region has 14 residues. Trimming removed 3 bases from V and 14 bases from J, with 17 bases in between. The full variable domain, its missing parts supplied by reference TRBV7-2 and TRBJ1-6, is GAGVSQSPSNKVTEKGKDVELRCDPISGHTALYWYRQSLGQGLEFLIYFQGNSAPDKSGLPSDRFSAERTGGSVSTLTIQRTQQEDSAVYLCASSFPGTHFTLHFGNGTRLTVT.

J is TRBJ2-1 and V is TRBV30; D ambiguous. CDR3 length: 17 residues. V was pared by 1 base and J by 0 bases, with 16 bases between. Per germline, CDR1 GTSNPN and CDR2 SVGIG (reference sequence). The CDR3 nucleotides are TGTGCCTGGAGTGCCACGGGTACCGCCAGCTCCTACAATGAGCAGTTCTTC. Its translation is CAWSATGTASSYNEQFF.

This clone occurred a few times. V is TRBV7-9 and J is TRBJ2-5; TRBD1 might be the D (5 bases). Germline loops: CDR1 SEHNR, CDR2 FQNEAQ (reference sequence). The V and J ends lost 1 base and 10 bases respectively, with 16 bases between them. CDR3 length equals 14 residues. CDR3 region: CASSLVQANSFQYF. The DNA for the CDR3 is TGTGCCAGCAGCTTAGTACAGGCAAACTCTTTCCAGTACTTC.

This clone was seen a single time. CDR3 amino acids: CATSRGSQPQHF. As DNA, the CDR3 is TGTGCCACCAGCAGAGGAAGTCAGCCCCAGCATTTT. The chain combines TRBV15 with TRBJ1-5, with D unclear. This CDR3 region has 12 residues. Trimming cost V 1 base and J 6 bases, with 4 bases left between them. The germline V gene has CDR1 LNHNV and CDR2 YYDKDF (reference sequence).